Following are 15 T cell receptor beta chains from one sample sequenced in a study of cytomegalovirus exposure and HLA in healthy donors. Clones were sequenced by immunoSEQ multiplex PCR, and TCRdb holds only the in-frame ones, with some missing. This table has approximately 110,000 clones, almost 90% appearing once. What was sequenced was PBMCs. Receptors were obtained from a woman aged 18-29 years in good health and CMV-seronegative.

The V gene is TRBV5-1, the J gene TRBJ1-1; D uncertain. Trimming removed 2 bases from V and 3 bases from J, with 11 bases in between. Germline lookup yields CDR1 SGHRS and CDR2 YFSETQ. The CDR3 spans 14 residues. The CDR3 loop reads CASSLWGEDTEAFF. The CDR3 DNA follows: TGCGCCAGCAGCTTATGGGGAGAGGACACTGAAGCTTTCTTT.

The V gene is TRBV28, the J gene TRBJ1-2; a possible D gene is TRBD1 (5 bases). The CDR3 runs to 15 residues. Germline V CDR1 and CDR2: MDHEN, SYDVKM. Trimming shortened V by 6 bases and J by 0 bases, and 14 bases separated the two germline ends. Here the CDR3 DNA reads TGTGCCAGCAGGTCAACAGGTGTAGCTAACTATGGCTACACCTTC. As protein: CASRSTGVANYGYTF.

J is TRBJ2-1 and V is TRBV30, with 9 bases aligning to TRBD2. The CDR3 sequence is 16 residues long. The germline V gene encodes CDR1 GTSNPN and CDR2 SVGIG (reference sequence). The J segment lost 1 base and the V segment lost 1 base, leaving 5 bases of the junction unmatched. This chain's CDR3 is CAWSDRLAVSYNEQFF. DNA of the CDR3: TGTGCCTGGAGTGACCGACTAGCGGTTTCCTACAATGAGCAGTTCTTC.

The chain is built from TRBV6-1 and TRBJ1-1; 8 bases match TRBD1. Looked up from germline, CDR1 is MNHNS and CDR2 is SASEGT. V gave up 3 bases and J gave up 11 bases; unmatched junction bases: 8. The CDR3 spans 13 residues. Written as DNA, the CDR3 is TGTGCCAGCAGTGACCAAACAGGGGGGAGGGCTTTCTTT. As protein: CASSDQTGGRAFF.

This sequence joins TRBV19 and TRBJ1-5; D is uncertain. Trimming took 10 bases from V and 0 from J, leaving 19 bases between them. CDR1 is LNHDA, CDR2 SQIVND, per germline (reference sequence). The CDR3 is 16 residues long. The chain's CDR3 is CATRLDGSGSNQPQHF. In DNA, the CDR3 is TGTGCCACCCGCTTAGATGGTTCGGGTAGCAATCAGCCCCAGCATTTT.

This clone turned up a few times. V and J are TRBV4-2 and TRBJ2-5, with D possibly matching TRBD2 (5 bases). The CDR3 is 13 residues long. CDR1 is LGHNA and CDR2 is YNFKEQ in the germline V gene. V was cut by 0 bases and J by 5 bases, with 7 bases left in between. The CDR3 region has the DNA TGTGCCAGCAGCCAAGAGAGGGCCGAGACCCAGTACTTC. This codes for CASSQERAETQYF.

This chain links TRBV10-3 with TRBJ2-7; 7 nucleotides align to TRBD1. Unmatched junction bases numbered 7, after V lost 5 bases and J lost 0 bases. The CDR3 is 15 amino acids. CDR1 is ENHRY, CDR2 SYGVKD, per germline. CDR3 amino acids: CAISNSGTDSYEQYF. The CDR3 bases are TGTGCCATCAGTAACTCCGGGACAGACTCCTACGAGCAGTACTTC.

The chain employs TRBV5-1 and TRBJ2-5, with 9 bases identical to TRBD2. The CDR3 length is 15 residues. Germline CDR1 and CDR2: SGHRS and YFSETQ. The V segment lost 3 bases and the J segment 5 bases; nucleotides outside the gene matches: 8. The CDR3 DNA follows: TGCGCCAGCAGCTATCGGGCGGGAGGGGGCGAGACCCAGTACTTC. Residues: CASSYRAGGGETQYF.

The CDR3 region has the DNA TGCGCCAGCAGTCAATCGTCACAGCTAAACAATGAGCAGTTCTTC. It codes for CASSQSSQLNNEQFF. This chain uses TRBV23-1 with TRBJ2-1, with D unresolved. TRBV23-1 is an open reading frame whose function is uncertain. The CDR3 runs 15 residues. V lost 0 bases to trimming and J lost 5 bases, with 11 bases between them.

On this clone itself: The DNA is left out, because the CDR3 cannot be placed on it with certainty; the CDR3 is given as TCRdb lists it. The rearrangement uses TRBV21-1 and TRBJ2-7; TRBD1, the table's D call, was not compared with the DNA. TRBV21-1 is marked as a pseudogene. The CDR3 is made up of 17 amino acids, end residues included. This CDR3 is CASSKVWGTGNSYEQYF.

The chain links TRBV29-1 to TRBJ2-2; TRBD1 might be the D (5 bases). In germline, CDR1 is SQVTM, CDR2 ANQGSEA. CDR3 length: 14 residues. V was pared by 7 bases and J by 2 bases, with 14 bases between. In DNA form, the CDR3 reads TGCAGCGGAGGTAGGGGCTACAACACCGGGGAGCTGTTTTTT. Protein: CSGGRGYNTGELFF.

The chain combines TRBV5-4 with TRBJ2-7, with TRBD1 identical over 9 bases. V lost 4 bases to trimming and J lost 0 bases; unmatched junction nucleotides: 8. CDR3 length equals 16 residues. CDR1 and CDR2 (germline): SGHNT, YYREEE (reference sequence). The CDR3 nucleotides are TGTGCCAGCAGCCCCCGGACAGGGGTGAGCTCCTACGAGCAGTACTTC. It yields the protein CASSPRTGVSSYEQYF.

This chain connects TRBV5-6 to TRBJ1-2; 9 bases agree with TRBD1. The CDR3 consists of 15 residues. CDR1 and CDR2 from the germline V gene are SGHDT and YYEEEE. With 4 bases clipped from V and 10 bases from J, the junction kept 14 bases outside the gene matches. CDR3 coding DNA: TGTGCCAGCAGCGTCCAGACAGGGGGTAATAGTGCCTACACCTTC. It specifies CASSVQTGGNSAYTF.

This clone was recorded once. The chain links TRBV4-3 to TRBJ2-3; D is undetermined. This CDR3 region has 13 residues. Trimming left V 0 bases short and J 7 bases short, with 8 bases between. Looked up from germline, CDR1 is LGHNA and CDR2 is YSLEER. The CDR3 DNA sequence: TGCGCCAGCAGCCAAGAAGAACATCATACGCAGTATTTT. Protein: CASSQEEHHTQYF.

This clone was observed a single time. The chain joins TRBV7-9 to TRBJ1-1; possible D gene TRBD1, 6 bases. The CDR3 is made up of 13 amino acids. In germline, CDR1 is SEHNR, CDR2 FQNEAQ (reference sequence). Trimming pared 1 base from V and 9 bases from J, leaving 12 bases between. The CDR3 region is CASSLDEGGKAFF. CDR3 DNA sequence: TGTGCCAGCAGCTTAGACGAGGGGGGGAAAGCTTTCTTT.